Each of the 32 T cell receptor beta chains below was sequenced from the same sample in a study of T cell repertoires in cytomegalovirus infection. Their antigens remain unidentified. One entry per CDR3 protein results from TCRdb running MiXCR on the reads. The sample carries approximately 310,000 distinct CDR3 sequences, more than 20% recorded once. The sample here was cultured PBMCs, taken from culture after CMV antigen stimulation. The source is a human donor in good health (CMV status not recorded). Some clones in this sample may be carry-over from other donors' samples.

This clonotype was detected many times. The V gene is TRBV12-3 or TRBV12-4, the J gene TRBJ1-2, with D uncertain. V was clipped by 1 base and J by 3 bases, with 18 bases between them. CDR3 length: 17 residues. CDR3 residues: CASSLGPAEGAYYGYTF. The CDR3 bases are TGTGCCAGCAGTTTAGGCCCAGCTGAGGGAGCGTACTATGGCTACACCTTC.

This clonotype was seen at least ten times. This chain joins TRBV7-9 and TRBJ2-3; tentative D call: TRBD1 (7 bases). The CDR3 consists of 16 residues. Trimming pared 3 bases from V and 0 bases from J, leaving 13 bases between. In germline, CDR1 is SEHNR, CDR2 FQNEAQ (reference sequence). CDR3 amino acids: CASSFWRGHSTDTQYF. The CDR3 DNA sequence: TGTGCCAGCAGCTTCTGGAGGGGGCATAGCACAGATACGCAGTATTTT.

This clonotype has a handful of counts. The CDR3, as DNA: TGCGCCAGCAGCCAACGACGACAGGAGGAGACCCAGTACTTC. As protein: CASSQRRQEETQYF. The chain recombines TRBV4-1 with TRBJ2-5; tentative D call: TRBD1 (6 bases). Germline V CDR1 and CDR2: MGHRA, YSYEKL. V lost 2 bases to trimming and J lost 5 bases, with 12 bases between them. The CDR3 covers 14 residues.

This chain links TRBV4-3 with TRBJ2-3, with a possible D match to TRBD1 (6 bases). CDR1 LGHNA and CDR2 YSLEER come from the germline V gene. This CDR3 spans 15 amino acids. Trimming cost V 1 base and J 2 bases, with 10 bases left between them. CDR3 sequence reads: CASSQGRGYTDTQYF. CDR3 bases: TGCGCCAGCAGCCAAGGCAGGGGATACACAGATACGCAGTATTTT.

This clonotype came up many times. The CDR3 is CASSPQSGRGGETQYF. The DNA for the CDR3 is TGTGCCAGCAGTCCCCAGAGCGGGAGAGGAGGCGAGACCCAGTACTTC. This chain connects TRBV6-2 or TRBV6-3 to TRBJ2-5, with 8 bases identical to TRBD2. From germline, CDR1 is MNHEY and CDR2 SVGEGT. The junction had 13 bases not matched to a gene; V was cut back by 5 bases and J by 5 bases. The CDR3 covers 16 residues.

The rearrangement links TRBV7-9 to TRBJ2-7, with D possibly TRBD1 on 5 matching bases. Trimming removed 5 bases at V and 4 bases at J, with 15 bases between. Germline loops: CDR1 SEHNR, CDR2 FQNEAQ (reference sequence). The CDR3 has 14 residues. The CDR3: CASSPPDRTYEQYF. The CDR3 region has the DNA TGTGCCAGCAGCCCCCCTGACAGAACGTACGAGCAGTACTTC. The complete variable domain, with remaining parts taken from reference TRBV7-9 and TRBJ2-7, reads DTGVSQNPRHKITKRGQNVTFRCDPISEHNRLYWYRQTLGQGPEFLTYFQNEAQLEKSRLLSDRFSAERPKGSFSTLEIQRTEQGDSAMYLCASSPPDRTYEQYFGPGTRLTVT.

The V call is TRBV20-1, the J call TRBJ2-5, with 9 bases lining up with TRBD1. The CDR3 extends over 12 amino acids. The junction had 2 bases not matched to a gene; V was cut back by 5 bases and J by 4 bases. Germline CDR1 is DFQATT and CDR2 is SNEGSKA (reference sequence). The CDR3 sequence: CSALDRGETQYF. The CDR3 nucleotides are TGCAGTGCTCTGGACAGGGGAGAGACCCAGTACTTC.

This clonotype was detected a few times. The rearrangement uses TRBV6-1 and TRBJ2-1, with 7 positions matching TRBD1. The CDR3 extends over 13 amino acids. The germline V gene encodes CDR1 MNHNS and CDR2 SASEGT. Trimming took 8 bases from V and 8 from J; bases not matched to a gene: 9. In DNA, the CDR3 is TGTGCCAGCCGGGCGTTCGACAGGGATGAGCAGTTCTTC. It codes for CASRAFDRDEQFF.

This chain links TRBV7-8 with TRBJ2-7; no clear D. This CDR3 region has 13 residues. The ends were cut back, 6 bases at V and 0 bases at J, with 9 bases in the middle. CDR1 SGHVS and CDR2 FQNEAQ come from the germline V gene. CDR3 DNA sequence: TGTGCCAGCAGTCAGAGGAGCTCCTACGAGCAGTACGTC. Protein sequence: CASSQRSSYEQYV.

The rearrangement joins TRBV30 to TRBJ1-5; the D is unclear. The V end lost 1 base, the J end lost 0 bases, and 7 bases lay between the germline ends. CDR3 length equals 14 residues. Germline V gene data show CDR1 as GTSNPN and CDR2 as SVGIG (reference sequence). The DNA of the CDR3 is TGTGCCTGGAGTGGTGTGGATAGCAATCAGCCCCAGCATTTT. Protein sequence: CAWSGVDSNQPQHF.

This clonotype was counted a few times. This sequence joins TRBV7-2 and TRBJ2-1; 7 bases are a match to TRBD2. The CDR3 runs to 14 residues. The germline V gene encodes CDR1 SGHTA and CDR2 FQGNSA. V gave up 2 bases and J gave up 9 bases; unmatched junction bases: 7. CDR3 DNA sequence: TGTGCCAGCAGCTTATCGCTAGCGGCGGCTGAGCAGTTCTTC. Translation: CASSLSLAAAEQFF.

By proportion, this clonotype is medium-sized. This chain uses TRBV11-3 with TRBJ2-1; 12 bases map to TRBD2. Germline V gives CDR1 SGHNT, CDR2 YENEEA. V shed 3 bases, J shed 6 bases, and the junction held 6 bases outside the gene matches. The CDR3 contains 16 residues. The CDR3 DNA follows: TGTGCCAGCAGCTTGGGCTCTAGCGGGAGGGTCAATGAGCAGTTCTTC. Protein product: CASSLGSSGRVNEQFF.

This clonotype was picked up one time. The chain has TRBV5-1 and TRBJ1-1, with 7 positions matching TRBD1. Germline assignment: CDR1 SGHRS and CDR2 YFSETQ. This CDR3 has 14 amino acids. After removal of 4 bases from V and 2 bases from J, the junction contained 5 bases not matched to a gene. Here the CDR3 reads CASSTRGINTEAFF. The CDR3 region has the DNA TGCGCCAGCAGCACCAGGGGGATTAACACTGAAGCTTTCTTT. The full variable domain, in which reference TRBV5-1 and TRBJ1-1 provide the parts outside the CDR3, is KAGVTQTPRYLIKTRGQQVTLSCSPISGHRSVSWYQQTPGQGLQFLFEYFSETQRNKGNFPGRFSGRQFSNSRSEMNVSTLELGDSALYLCASSTRGINTEAFFGQGTRLTVV.

This clonotype was counted a few times. This chain links TRBV7-2 with TRBJ2-7, with D perhaps assigned TRBD1 or TRBD2 (5 bases each). Germline CDR1 SGHTA, CDR2 FQGNSA. Trimming shortened V by 5 bases and J by 3 bases, and 8 bases separated the two germline ends. CDR3 length: 12 amino acids. As DNA, the CDR3 is TGTGCCAGCAGCGGGGGATACTACGAGCAGTACGTC. Translation gives CASSGGYYEQYV.

This clonotype came up once. The J gene is TRBJ2-2, the V gene TRBV14; D is possibly TRBD1 (6 bases). The CDR3 is 16 amino acids. Per germline, CDR1 SGHDN and CDR2 FVKESK. V dropped 1 base and J dropped 4 bases, with 13 bases sitting between them. The CDR3 loop is CASSQGLGASTGELFF. The CDR3 DNA reads TGTGCCAGCAGCCAAGGTTTGGGGGCGAGCACCGGGGAGCTGTTTTTT.

The rearrangement joins TRBV20-1 to TRBJ2-5, with 9 bases aligning to TRBD2. V was pared by 5 bases and J by 2 bases, with 6 bases of the junction left unmatched. The CDR3 length is 14 residues. From germline, CDR1 is DFQATT and CDR2 SNEGSKA (reference sequence). In nucleotides, the CDR3 is TGCAGTGCTGGTAGCGGGAGCCTACAAGAGACCCAGTACTTC. It translates to CSAGSGSLQETQYF.

This chain joins TRBV12-3 or TRBV12-4 and TRBJ2-4, with 10 bases fitting TRBD1. Trimming removed 5 bases from V and 0 bases from J; junction bases left unmatched: 7. The CDR3 runs 17 residues. The CDR3 region is CASSPGQGPVAKNIQYF. As DNA, the CDR3 is TGTGCCAGCAGTCCGGGACAGGGGCCAGTAGCCAAAAACATTCAGTACTTC.

Comment on this clonotype: This sequence may be a read error, since a much larger clone differs from it by one base. The chain has TRBV7-2 and TRBJ2-1; D may be TRBD1 or TRBD2 (5 bases each). The germline CDR1 and CDR2 sequences are SGHTA and FQGNSA. The CDR3 is 16 residues long. The CDR3 protein is CASRINMGTRGNVQFF. The CDR3 region has the DNA TGTGCCAGCAGGATAAACATGGGGACGAGGGGCAATGTGCAGTTCTTC. Full variable domain (remainder filled in from reference TRBV7-2 and TRBJ2-1): GAGVSQSPSNKVTEKGKDVELRCDPISGHTALYWYRQSLGQGLEFLIYFQGNSAPDKSGLPSDRFSAERTGGSVSTLTIQRTQQEDSAVYLCASRINMGTRGNVQFFGPGTRLTVL.

This clonotype was counted between two and nine times. The J gene is TRBJ2-1, the V gene TRBV12-3 or TRBV12-4; 15 nucleotides align to TRBD2. Trimming removed 7 bases from V and 7 bases from J; junction bases left unmatched: 11. CDR3 length: 17 amino acids. In nucleotides, the CDR3 is TGTGCCAGCAACAAAAGGTTCGGACTAGCGGGAGGGAATGAGCAGTTCTTC. It codes for CASNKRFGLAGGNEQFF.

This sequence joins TRBV7-2 and TRBJ1-4, with D tentatively TRBD1 (5 bases). This CDR3 is 14 amino acids long. Trimming cost V 5 bases and J 8 bases, with 15 bases left between them. Germline V gene lookup returns CDR1 SGHTA and CDR2 FQGNSA. CDR3 DNA: TGTGCCAGCAGCCTCGGGGGAGCTCGGGAAAAACTGTTTTTT. Protein sequence: CASSLGGAREKLFF.

This clonotype was seen more than once but under ten times. V usage is TRBV24-1 and J usage is TRBJ2-1; D perhaps matches TRBD2 (6 bases). The CDR3 extends over 16 amino acids. CDR1 and CDR2 (germline): KGHDR, SFDVKD. The germline V and J ends were trimmed by 4 bases and 9 bases, with 21 bases remaining between them. CDR3 loop: CATSDPTSNPSGEQFF. In DNA form, the CDR3 reads TGTGCCACCAGTGACCCAACTAGCAACCCGTCTGGTGAGCAGTTCTTC.

At least ten counts were recorded for this clonotype. This chain joins TRBV7-2 and TRBJ2-3; D might be TRBD2 (5 bases). Germline V gives CDR1 SGHTA, CDR2 FQGNSA. The germline V and J ends were trimmed by 5 bases and 3 bases, with 12 bases remaining between them. The CDR3 is 14 residues long. CDR3 amino acids: CASSASSWTDTQYF. CDR3 bases: TGTGCCAGCAGCGCTTCTAGCTGGACAGATACGCAGTATTTT. The full variable domain, with the rest looked up from reference TRBV7-2 and TRBJ2-3, is GAGVSQSPSNKVTEKGKDVELRCDPISGHTALYWYRQSLGQGLEFLIYFQGNSAPDKSGLPSDRFSAERTGGSVSTLTIQRTQQEDSAVYLCASSASSWTDTQYFGPGTRLTVL.

V gene TRBV6-2 or TRBV6-3 combines with J gene TRBJ2-2; D not resolved. The germline V gene has CDR1 MNHEY and CDR2 SVGEGT. The CDR3 consists of 12 residues. Between the trimmed V and J ends, which lost 6 bases and 7 bases, there was a span of 9 bases. DNA of the CDR3: TGTGCCAGCAGGAACCGCTACGGGGAGCTGTTTTTT. Protein: CASRNRYGELFF.

The sample holds a few counts of this clonotype. V and J are TRBV6-6 and TRBJ1-2, with 10 bases lining up with TRBD1. V was pared by 6 bases and J by 3 bases, with 4 bases of the junction left unmatched. The CDR3 runs 14 residues. The germline V gene has CDR1 MNHNY and CDR2 SVGAGI (reference sequence). CDR3 amino acids: CASRAGTGDYGYTF. In nucleotides, the CDR3 is TGTGCCAGCAGAGCCGGGACAGGGGACTATGGCTACACCTTC.

This clonotype was seen at least ten times. V and J are TRBV7-9 and TRBJ1-1; D may be TRBD1 (5 bases). With 1 base removed from V and 0 bases from J, the gap between germline ends came to 12 bases. CDR1 and CDR2 from the germline V gene are SEHNR and FQNEAQ (reference sequence). This CDR3 region has 16 residues. The CDR3 reads CASSLGGESMNTEAFF. The CDR3, as DNA: TGTGCCAGCAGCTTAGGGGGCGAGAGCATGAACACTGAAGCTTTCTTT.

The chain has TRBV12-3 or TRBV12-4 and TRBJ2-7, with 9 bases fitting TRBD1. V was clipped by 6 bases and J by 3 bases; unmatched bases: 6. The CDR3 runs to 14 residues. The DNA of the CDR3 is TGTGCCAGCAGACCGGGACAGGGTAGCTACGAGCAGTACTTC. As protein: CASRPGQGSYEQYF.

This chain connects TRBV25-1 to TRBJ2-2, with 11 bases aligning to TRBD1. Germline CDR1 and CDR2: MGHDK and SYGVNS. The CDR3 is 16 residues long. Unmatched junction bases numbered 6, after V lost 2 bases and J lost 7 bases. The CDR3 sequence: CASSEPGQGVGGELFF. The CDR3 DNA reads as TGTGCCAGCAGTGAACCGGGACAGGGGGTTGGCGGGGAGCTGTTTTTT.

The V call is TRBV5-6, the J call TRBJ2-1; tentatively, D is TRBD2 (5 bases). Germline V lookup: CDR1 SGHDT, CDR2 YYEEEE. V lost 4 bases to trimming and J lost 1 base, with 9 bases between them. This CDR3 is 14 amino acids long. CDR3 protein: CASSVLVSYNEQFF. The CDR3 nucleotides read TGTGCCAGCAGCGTACTAGTTTCCTACAATGAGCAGTTCTTC.

The chain combines TRBV15 with TRBJ2-6; the D is unclear. V lost 6 bases to trimming and J lost 1 base, with 4 bases between them. Germline V CDR1 and CDR2: LNHNV, YYDKDF (reference sequence). This CDR3 has 13 residues. The CDR3 DNA reads as TGTGCCACCAGACATTCTGGGGCCAACGTCCTGACTTTC. Amino acid sequence: CATRHSGANVLTF.

CDR3 residues: CASSQDVGERVLFF. CDR3 bases: TGCGCCAGCAGCCAAGATGTCGGAGAGCGGGTTCTGTTCTTC. The chain joins TRBV4-1 to TRBJ2-1; D possibly corresponds to TRBD2 (6 bases). The CDR3 length is 14 residues. CDR1 and CDR2 from the germline V gene are MGHRA and YSYEKL. Trimming removed 0 bases from V and 15 bases from J, with 18 bases in between.

The chain is built from TRBV6-2 or TRBV6-3 and TRBJ1-6; no firm D call. V was clipped by 10 bases and J by 7 bases, with 20 bases between them. CDR1 MNHEY and CDR2 SVGEGT come from the germline V gene. This CDR3 has 15 amino acids. The CDR3 sequence is CATTHGEEANSPLHF. CDR3 bases: TGTGCCACCACGCACGGCGAAGAGGCAAATTCACCCCTCCACTTT.

V gene TRBV19 combines with J gene TRBJ2-1, with D uncertain. Trimming left V 7 bases short and J 9 bases short, with 19 bases between. CDR1 and CDR2 from the germline V gene are LNHDA and SQIVND (reference sequence). The CDR3 has 14 residues. In DNA, the CDR3 is TGTGCCAGTACAATTGTCGGTGGGTCGGGTGAGCAGTTCTTC. Translating it yields CASTIVGGSGEQFF.